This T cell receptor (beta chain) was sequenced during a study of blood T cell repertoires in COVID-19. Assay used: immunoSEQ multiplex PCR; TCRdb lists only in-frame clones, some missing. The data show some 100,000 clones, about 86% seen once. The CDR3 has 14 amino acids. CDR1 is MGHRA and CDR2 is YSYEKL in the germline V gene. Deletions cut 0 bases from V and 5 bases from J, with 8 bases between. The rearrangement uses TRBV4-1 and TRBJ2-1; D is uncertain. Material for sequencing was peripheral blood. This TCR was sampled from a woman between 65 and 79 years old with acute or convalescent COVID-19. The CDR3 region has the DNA TGCGCCAGCAGCCAAGATCAACTAAACAATGAGCAGTTCTTC. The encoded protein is CASSQDQLNNEQFF.